These 24 T cell receptor beta chains share one sample of origin, sequenced in a study of blood T cells in healthy people across ages (dated by TCRdb to between 2015 and 2017). Receptors were amplified or captured by 5' RACE. The instrument was an Illumina HiSeq 2500. The second PCR ran for roughly 7 to 12 cycles and used a J-beta primer mix along with a sample-barcoded 5' primer. The public reads were reanalyzed by TCRdb: fastp trimming at Q25, MiXCR alignment, in-frame beta chains only. Every entry covers one CDR3 protein and lists the most common genes and DNA from its rows. Within this sample are around 520,000 distinct CDR3 sequences, with about 27% of them counted one time only. The top ten clonotypes cover approximately 3.6% of the sample. The sample was also linked to a second study, of T cells of mothers and their children.

What was sequenced was blood. The receptors were gathered from a boy younger than 10 in good health.

The chain has TRBV7-3 and TRBJ2-2; D possibly uses TRBD1 or TRBD2 (5 bases each). The CDR3 sequence is 14 residues long. Germline V gene sequence: CDR1 SGHTA, CDR2 FQGTGA. The V and J ends lost 6 bases and 6 bases respectively, with 14 bases between them. Here the CDR3 reads CASSRTGGAGELFF. CDR3 DNA sequence: TGTGCCAGCAGTAGGACTGGGGGAGCCGGGGAGCTGTTTTTT.

In its sample, this clonotype was seen many times. The chain carries TRBV7-9 and TRBJ1-1, with D unclear. The V and J ends lost 2 bases and 4 bases respectively, with 11 bases between them. Germline CDR1 reads SEHNR; CDR2 reads FQNEAQ (reference sequence). This CDR3 spans 14 amino acids. The CDR3 loop is CASSLMVSGTEAFF. The CDR3 DNA sequence: TGTGCCAGCAGCTTAATGGTTTCGGGCACTGAAGCTTTCTTT.

This clonotype was picked up a small number of times. V usage is TRBV24-1 and J usage is TRBJ2-5; D call uncertain. The CDR3 sequence is 13 residues long. Looked up from germline, CDR1 is KGHDR and CDR2 is SFDVKD. V dropped 7 bases and J dropped 0 bases, with 8 bases sitting between them. The CDR3: CATRDGNQETQYF. CDR3 DNA: TGTGCCACCAGAGACGGAAACCAAGAGACCCAGTACTTC.

Ten or more counts support this clonotype. This rearrangement joins TRBV20-1 to TRBJ2-5; 9 bases are shared with TRBD2. This CDR3 is 16 amino acids long. CDR1 and CDR2 (germline): DFQATT, SNEGSKA (reference sequence). With V trimmed by 0 bases and J by 3 bases, 8 bases remained unmatched. DNA of the CDR3: TGCAGTGCTAGAGAAAGAAGGGGACTAGCTGAAGAGACCCAGTACTTC. Its protein is CSARERRGLAEETQYF.

This clonotype turned up a few times. A junction end diverges from the germline sequence, so it may reflect a read error. The J gene is TRBJ1-3, the V gene TRBV12-3 or TRBV12-4, with no clear D. This CDR3 has 11 residues. The CDR3: CASTPGNTIYF. In DNA, the CDR3 is TGTGCCAGCACCCCTGGGAACACCATATATTTT.

V is TRBV6-1 and J is TRBJ2-5; D possibly corresponds to TRBD1 (6 bases). Germline loops: CDR1 MNHNS, CDR2 SASEGT. Trimming removed 7 bases from V and 1 base from J, with 19 bases in between. CDR3 length: 16 residues. The CDR3 region is CASNPRPGQSQETQYF. Written as DNA, the CDR3 is TGTGCCAGCAATCCTCGGCCTGGACAGAGCCAAGAGACCCAGTACTTC.

V and J are TRBV6-2 or TRBV6-3 and TRBJ1-2; D unclear. V gave up 2 bases and J gave up 1 base, with 11 bases separating them. The CDR3 has 15 residues. Germline V gives CDR1 MNHEY, CDR2 SVGEGT. CDR3 sequence: CASSYRRGDNYGYTF. The CDR3 nucleotides read TGTGCCAGCAGTTACCGTCGGGGAGATAACTATGGCTACACCTTC.

Ten or more counts support this clonotype. V gene TRBV5-1 combines with J gene TRBJ2-3; no reliable D call. The CDR3 has 14 residues. Per germline, CDR1 SGHRS and CDR2 YFSETQ. Deletions cut 0 bases from V and 1 base from J, with 6 bases between. The CDR3 here is CASSLVAGTDTQYF. CDR3 bases: TGCGCCAGCAGCTTGGTGGCGGGCACAGATACGCAGTATTTT.

The chain has TRBV29-1 and TRBJ1-2; D ambiguous. There are 12 residues in the CDR3. CDR1 and CDR2 (germline): SQVTM, ANQGSEA. Trimming pared 4 bases from V and 2 bases from J, leaving 8 bases between. This CDR3 reads CSVAEENYGYTF. The CDR3, as DNA: TGCAGCGTTGCCGAGGAGAACTATGGCTACACCTTC.

V usage is TRBV27 and J usage is TRBJ2-1, with D unresolved. This CDR3 has 13 amino acids. Germline CDR1 reads MNHEY; CDR2 reads SMNVEV (reference sequence). V lost 3 bases and J 3 bases, leaving 6 bases between the germline ends. The CDR3 nucleotides read TGTGCCAGCAGTTTCAAGCTCTACAATGAGCAGTTCTTC. Amino acids: CASSFKLYNEQFF.

This rearrangement joins TRBV27 to TRBJ1-6; D perhaps matches TRBD1 (5 bases). This CDR3 is 20 amino acids long. The V end lost 2 bases, the J end lost 1 base, and 21 bases lay between the germline ends. Germline CDR1 MNHEY, CDR2 SMNVEV (reference sequence). The DNA of the CDR3 is TGTGCCAGCAGTTTACTAGCCTGGGGGGAGTCCAGGTCCTATAATTCACCCCTCCACTTT. This sequence encodes CASSLLAWGESRSYNSPLHF.

The DNA of the CDR3 is TGTGCCAGCAGCTTTGGGCAGGGGGGTGAGCAGTACTTC. This encodes CASSFGQGGEQYF. V is TRBV5-5 and J is TRBJ2-5, with D possibly TRBD1 on 7 matching bases. Looked up from germline, CDR1 is SGHKS and CDR2 is YYEKEE (reference sequence). The CDR3 sequence is 13 residues long. V shed 2 bases and J shed 11 bases, with 16 bases lying between them.

The chain joins TRBV7-9 to TRBJ2-3; 15 nucleotides align to TRBD2. The germline V gene encodes CDR1 SEHNR and CDR2 FQNEAQ (reference sequence). CDR3 length: 17 residues. J was trimmed by 6 bases and V by 5 bases; bases with no gene match: 9. The CDR3 region is CASSPLGLAGGLDTQYF. CDR3 DNA sequence: TGTGCCAGCAGCCCCCTGGGACTAGCGGGGGGCCTTGATACGCAGTATTTT.

This sequence joins TRBV27 and TRBJ1-5; 7 positions agree with TRBD1. This CDR3 has 18 amino acids. The ends lost 6 bases at V and 3 bases at J; junction bases unmatched: 17. Germline CDR1 MNHEY, CDR2 SMNVEV (reference sequence). The CDR3 DNA is TGTGCCAGCAGCCGACAAAAGAACCGGGACAGTCTCAATCAGCCCCAGCATTTT. Its translation is CASSRQKNRDSLNQPQHF.

The genes are TRBV7-9 and TRBJ1-1; 7 bases agree with TRBD1. This CDR3 has 16 residues. V lost 5 bases, J lost 2 bases, and 11 bases stayed unmatched. CDR1 is SEHNR and CDR2 is FQNEAQ in the germline V gene (reference sequence). The CDR3 sequence is CASSPKTGLFNTEAFF. CDR3 nucleotide sequence: TGTGCCAGCAGCCCCAAGACAGGGCTATTCAACACTGAAGCTTTCTTT. Looking up the rest from reference TRBV7-9 and TRBJ1-1 gives the full variable domain: DTGVSQNPRHKITKRGQNVTFRCDPISEHNRLYWYRQTLGQGPEFLTYFQNEAQLEKSRLLSDRFSAERPKGSFSTLEIQRTEQGDSAMYLCASSPKTGLFNTEAFFGQGTRLTVV.

The V gene is TRBV29-1, the J gene TRBJ2-5; D is unclear. Germline values: CDR1 SQVTM, CDR2 ANQGSEA. The CDR3 has 14 amino acids. V was cut by 5 bases and J by 5 bases, with 18 bases left in between. CDR3 sequence: CSVPLRLGSETQYF. CDR3 nucleotide sequence: TGCAGCGTTCCCCTGAGACTCGGTTCGGAGACCCAGTACTTC.

This sequence joins TRBV12-3 or TRBV12-4 and TRBJ2-3, with D possibly TRBD1 on 6 matching bases. V lost 6 bases and J lost 4, with 17 bases in between. There are 15 residues in the CDR3. The CDR3, as DNA: TGTGCCAGCAGCAATTCCCACAGGGTGCCAGATACGCAGTATTTT. It specifies CASSNSHRVPDTQYF.

This chain joins TRBV29-1 and TRBJ1-1, with D uncertain. CDR1 is SQVTM, CDR2 ANQGSEA, per germline. V shed 3 bases and J shed 3 bases, with 8 bases lying between them. This CDR3 contains 12 residues. The CDR3 sequence is CSVETQDTEAFF. As DNA, the CDR3 is TGCAGCGTTGAGACCCAGGACACTGAAGCTTTCTTT.

The chain is built from TRBV6-1 and TRBJ1-5; D remains ambiguous. This CDR3 has 13 amino acids. V lost 1 base to trimming and J lost 7 bases, with 8 bases between them. Germline CDR1 MNHNS, CDR2 SASEGT. The CDR3 loop is CASSEEREQPQHF. In nucleotides, the CDR3 is TGTGCCAGCAGTGAAGAAAGGGAGCAGCCCCAGCATTTT.

This clonotype occurred a few times. The chain couples TRBV29-1 to TRBJ1-1; D is perhaps TRBD1 (5 bases). CDR3 length: 14 amino acids. Germline CDR1 SQVTM, CDR2 ANQGSEA. V was pared by 3 bases and J by 5 bases, with 16 bases between. The CDR3 coding sequence is TGCAGCGTTGACCCACATGGGGGGAGGACTGAAGCTTTCTTT. It yields the protein CSVDPHGGRTEAFF.

This clonotype was observed at least ten times. V gene TRBV12-3 or TRBV12-4 combines with J gene TRBJ2-5, with D perhaps TRBD1 or TRBD2 (5 bases each). The CDR3 runs to 12 residues. The V end was cut by 9 bases, the J end by 5 bases, with 13 bases between. The CDR3 DNA is TGTGCCAGTCGTCGGGGCGGCGAGACCCAGTACTTC. This sequence encodes CASRRGGETQYF.

The rearrangement joins TRBV14 to TRBJ2-6; no reliable D call. The germline V gene encodes CDR1 SGHDN and CDR2 FVKESK. This CDR3 has 14 amino acids. Trimming removed 0 bases from V and 2 bases from J, with 2 bases in between. The CDR3 bases are TGTGCCAGCAGCCAAGATACTGGGGCCAACGTCCTGACTTTC. Its protein product is CASSQDTGANVLTF.

This clonotype has more than one count but fewer than ten. This chain connects TRBV12-3 or TRBV12-4 to TRBJ2-3, with 7 bases aligning to TRBD2. CDR3 size: 16 residues. V was clipped by 1 base and J by 2 bases; unmatched bases: 6. The CDR3 reads CASSLGVAGPTDTQYF. The CDR3 DNA reads TGTGCCAGCAGTTTAGGGGTAGCGGGTCCCACAGATACGCAGTATTTT.

This chain uses TRBV2 with TRBJ1-2, with 8 bases that match TRBD1. The CDR3 runs 16 residues. Germline V lookup: CDR1 SNHLY, CDR2 FYNNEI. V gave up 5 bases and J gave up 8 bases; unmatched junction bases: 16. The CDR3 nucleotides are TGTGCCAGCAGTCCAACCGCGACAGGGGTAGGGGGAGGCTACACCTTC. Protein product: CASSPTATGVGGGYTF.